These T cell receptor beta chains were read from a single sample in a study of CD8+CD57+ T cells in acquired aplastic anemia. From the reads, TCRdb called clonotypes with MiXCR, one entry per CDR3 protein. The sample includes under 350,000 distinct CDR3 sequences, under 60% of them seen just once. Sequencing used sorted CD4+, CD8+, or CD8+CD57+ T cells (not recorded which) from PBMCs. These receptors came from a human donor with aplastic anemia. CDR3s include the opening cysteine and the closing phenylalanine or tryptophan. D genes are given only for firm matches. Size tells how often a clone was seen (once, few, many) or the class of an expanded clone, and some rows leave it out.

D: NA
J: TRBJ2-5
V: TRBV5-8
size: many
CDR3: CASSSGWAKETQYF
DNA: TGTGCCAGCAGCTCGGGTTGGGCAAAAGAGACCCAGTACTTC

D: NA
J: TRBJ1-4
V: TRBV12-3/TRBV12-4
size: NA
CDR3: CASRAKRKLFF
DNA: TGTGCCAGCAGAGCGAAGAGGAAACTGTTTTTT

D: NA
J: TRBJ2-7
V: TRBV9
size: many
CDR3: CASSVVLTSGEQYF
DNA: TGTGCCAGCAGCGTAGTTTTGACTAGTGGCGAGCAGTACTTC

D: NA
J: TRBJ2-1
V: TRBV29-1
size: NA
CDR3: CSRGSWVGNEQFF
DNA: TGCAGCCGCGGGTCGTGGGTGGGGAATGAGCAGTTCTTC

D: NA
J: TRBJ1-1
V: TRBV7-9
size: NA
CDR3: CASSLAMASTEAFF
DNA: TGTGCCAGCAGCTTGGCGATGGCGAGTACTGAAGCTTTCTTT

D: TRBD2
J: TRBJ2-1
V: TRBV2
size: many
CDR3: CASSGTSGSKGEQFF
DNA: TGTGCCAGCAGTGGGACTAGCGGGTCAAAGGGAGAGCAGTTCTTC

D: NA
J: TRBJ1-6
V: TRBV6-5
size: NA
CDR3: CASTTTPPGAPLHF
DNA: TGTGCCAGCACCACGACCCCCCCCGGGGCACCCCTCCACTTT

D: NA
J: TRBJ2-7
V: TRBV5-1
size: many
CDR3: CASSRDSGSEQYF
DNA: TGCGCCAGCAGCAGGGACTCTGGTAGCGAGCAGTACTTC

D: NA
J: TRBJ2-7
V: TRBV7-9
size: NA
CDR3: CASSFSPGSDEQYF
DNA: TGTGCCAGCAGCTTTTCTCCAGGGTCGGACGAGCAGTACTTC

D: NA
J: TRBJ2-7
V: TRBV19
size: NA
CDR3: CASSEPERSEQYF
DNA: TGTGCCAGTAGCGAGCCGGAGAGGAGCGAGCAGTACTTC

D: TRBD1
J: TRBJ1-6
V: TRBV19
size: NA
CDR3: CASRGQIVNSPLHF
DNA: TGTGCCAGTAGGGGACAGATCGTAAATTCACCCCTCCACTTT

D: NA
J: TRBJ1-2
V: TRBV9
size: few
CDR3: CASSVYEGEGYGYTF
DNA: TGTGCCAGCAGCGTATACGAAGGGGAGGGCTATGGCTACACCTTC

D: NA
J: TRBJ2-1
V: TRBV7-9
size: many
CDR3: CASSLWRGPYNEQFF
DNA: TGTGCCAGCAGCTTATGGAGGGGGCCCTACAATGAGCAGTTCTTC

D: NA
J: TRBJ2-1
V: TRBV11-3
size: NA
CDR3: CASSFSQGKEQFF
DNA: TGTGCCAGCAGCTTTTCACAGGGCAAAGAGCAGTTCTTC

D: TRBD1
J: TRBJ2-5
V: TRBV10-3
size: NA
CDR3: CAISEPGGPETQYF
DNA: TGTGCCATCAGCGAGCCAGGGGGCCCAGAGACCCAGTACTTC

D: NA
J: TRBJ1-5
V: TRBV12-3/TRBV12-4
size: NA
CDR3: CASSLAAGEVQTQHF
DNA: TGTGCCAGCAGTTTAGCTGCGGGGGAGGTTCAGACCCAGCATTTT

D: NA
J: TRBJ2-3
V: TRBV7-8
size: NA
CDR3: CASSLLAGATDTQYF
DNA: TGTGCCAGCAGCTTATTGGCAGGGGCCACAGATACGCAGTATTTT

D: NA
J: TRBJ1-2
V: TRBV18
size: few
CDR3: CASSRGQAPSGYTF
DNA: TGTGCCAGCTCACGGGGTCAGGCTCCATCTGGCTACACCTTC

D: NA
J: TRBJ2-5
V: TRBV6-6
size: NA
CDR3: CASSGGLLGTQYF
DNA: TGTGCCAGCAGTGGGGGACTCCTAGGGACCCAGTACTTC

D: NA
J: TRBJ2-1
V: TRBV6-1
size: many
CDR3: CASSAESSYNEQFF
DNA: TGTGCCAGCAGTGCGGAGAGCTCCTACAATGAGCAGTTCTTC

D: TRBD2
J: TRBJ2-2
V: TRBV7-3
size: NA
CDR3: CASSLTPSGGDTGELFF
DNA: TGTGCCAGCAGCTTAACCCCCAGCGGGGGTGACACCGGGGAGCTGTTTTTT

D: NA
J: TRBJ2-5
V: TRBV7-6
size: NA
CDR3: CASSLGEENQYF
DNA: TGTGCCAGCAGCTTAGGTGAAGAGAACCAGTACTTC

D: TRBD1
J: TRBJ1-2
V: TRBV10-3
size: NA
CDR3: CAISEGQGETYGYTF
DNA: TGTGCCATCAGTGAGGGGCAGGGGGAGACCTATGGCTACACCTTC